This T cell receptor beta chain was sequenced during a study of Ad26.COV2.S vaccination and SARS-CoV-2 variants. Repertoires were generated with immunoSEQ multiplex PCR, while TCRdb's copy carries only in-frame clones and drops some. The sample holds under 150,000 clones, 80% to 90% seen once. The source was peripheral blood, collected after recovery from COVID-19. The TCR was taken from a human donor who had recovered from COVID-19.

The CDR3 protein is CASGFSGEETQYF. CDR3 nucleotides: TGTGCTAGTGGTTTCTCGGGGGAAGAGACCCAGTACTTC. The chain combines TRBV12-5 with TRBJ2-5; perhaps TRBD2 as D (6 bases). Trimming shortened V by 3 bases and J by 3 bases, and 8 bases separated the two germline ends. Per the germline V gene, CDR1 is LGHNT and CDR2 is FRNRAP. This CDR3 is built from 13 residues.